This TCR beta chain was sequenced for a study of regulatory T cells in long-lasting Graves disease (dated by TCRdb to the early 2020s). Turning to the overall study: Persistent Graves' disease was defined as persistently positive TSH receptor autoantibodies together with antithyroid drug treatment for over 5 years. Peripheral blood TCR sequencing and RNA sequencing compared persistent Graves' disease patients with newly diagnosed Graves' disease patients. The study took place in China and was registered as a clinical trial. On average, persistent Graves' disease patients in the clinical cohort had been on antithyroid drugs for roughly 11 years. TCR sequencing covered some 13 persistent and roughly 20 newly diagnosed Graves' disease patients, 33 samples in total. Summary of the overall study and its limitations: As a limitation, the authors acknowledged that the small sample size may reduce accuracy. Preferential use of TRBV28, TRBJ1-2 and TRBJ2-5 was observed in persistent disease, whereas TRBV20-1 and TRBJ2-1 were favored in newly diagnosed disease. Peripheral blood alone was examined, since thyroid tissue, which constituted the primary lesion, could not be accessed. Persistent Graves' disease patients showed lower TCR Shannon entropy and fewer highly expanded clones than newly diagnosed patients, suggesting clonal expansion. Patients with persistent disease shared more public clonotypes (around 3,000) than newly diagnosed patients did (nearly 1,000). Only the TCR beta chain was sequenced and analyzed.

About this clonotype: The antigen it binds to is not known. No much larger clonotype is one base removed from it; base qualities were not supplied.

The germline V gene gives CDR1 as MNHEY and CDR2 as SVGAGI. V lost 2 bases and J lost 2 bases; the stretch between them is 16 bases long. The CDR3 runs 16 amino acids, cysteine and phenylalanine included. Only the CDR3 part of the read is kept: 48 bases, read in frame from the first base. In light of the paper, this sample's time point label describes: persistent/refractory GD, antithyroid drugs over 5 years with positive TRAb. For both TCR sequencing and RNA sequencing, RNA was extracted from PBMCs using TRIzol. Graves' disease was diagnosed according to American Thyroid Association guidelines. The patients came from an endocrinology department in Xi'an, China. From each patient, approximately 10 milliliters of peripheral blood was collected into an EDTA anticoagulant tube. Ficoll Paque Plus density gradient separation was used to isolate PBMCs, and no further T cell sorting was performed. An Agilent 2100 Bioanalyzer and agarose gel were used to check RNA quality, and a NanoDrop 2000 was used to measure RNA concentration.

The library was obtained by multiplex PCR. Sequencing used an Illumina HiSeq 4000. To build TCR beta libraries, CDR3 regions were amplified by Arm-PCR using iRepertoire HTBI primers. Gel purification was performed on PCR products prior to sequencing. The study's processing was this. A total of roughly 58 TRBV and 14 TRBJ segments were identified across samples and were used for gene usage analysis of CDR3 amino acid clonotypes. Filtered high-quality paired reads were merged into contigs using COPE and FqMerger. BLAST was used to align contigs to IMGT TRBV, TRBD and TRBJ reference genes, with CDR3 defined following IMGT. Any clonotype with a frequency above 0.1% was classified as a highly expanded clone. Shannon entropy was used to measure repertoire diversity, and the Gini coefficient was used to measure V-J evenness. A clonotype found in more than one individual was treated as public. TCRdb itself trimmed the public reads at Q25 with fastp, ran MiXCR and retained productive beta chains. One record per CDR3 amino acid sequence lists the most common genes and DNA. The V and J calls and clone size come from TCRdb's table, not from the authors' own analysis. This sample gives roughly 300,000 distinct CDR3 sequences in total; 20% to 25% of them show up just once. The ten top clones hold around 50% of the sample.

Here the chain combines TRBV6-5 and TRBJ2-7; the D gene is unclear. The origin of this receptor is a female donor with Graves disease. This specimen consisted of peripheral blood mononuclear cells (PBMCs), obtained when the disease was refractory, from a patient treated with antithyroid drugs. At the DNA level, the sequence is TGTGCCAGCAGTTACCCTCGACACGATAGTCCCTACGAGCAGTACTTC. This translates into CASSYPRHDSPYEQYF.